Sequencing of this TCR beta chain was carried out in a study of blood T cells in healthy people across ages. Sample-barcoded 5' priming and a J-beta primer mix drove a second PCR of about 6 to 12 cycles. TCRdb called the 5' RACE reads again in MiXCR, with one record for every CDR3 protein. This sample has fewer than 2 million distinct CDR3 sequences; about two fifths occur once, and the top ten carry roughly 23%. Sequenced material: blood. The TCR originated in a human donor in good health.

DNA for the CDR3: TGTGCCAGCAGTGATTGGGGGCAGGACTCCTACAATGAGCAGTTCTTC. Translated: CASSDWGQDSYNEQFF. This chain joins TRBV6-1 and TRBJ2-1, with a weak D call TRBD1 (6 bases). Germline CDR1 reads MNHNS; CDR2 reads SASEGT. This CDR3 is 16 amino acids long. V dropped 3 bases and J dropped 0 bases, with 12 bases sitting between them.